These 28 T cell receptor beta chains came from one sample sequenced in a study of regulatory T cells in long-lasting Graves disease. Arm-PCR of CDR3 regions with iRepertoire HTBI primers generated TCR beta libraries. TCRdb re-derived calls from the multiplex PCR reads in MiXCR, one entry per CDR3 protein. The sample consists of approximately 230,000 distinct CDR3 sequences, around 17% of them appearing once. As for time point: newly diagnosed GD, antithyroid drugs for less than 3 months. The TCR library was made from RNA extracted from PBMCs. Here the sequenced sample was peripheral blood mononuclear cells (PBMCs), taken at new diagnosis, from a patient treated with antithyroid drugs. Receptors were obtained from a female donor with Graves disease.

The sample holds many counts of this clonotype. The chain links TRBV3-1 to TRBJ2-2, with 7 bases that match TRBD2. Trimming removed 6 bases from V and 1 base from J; junction bases left unmatched: 5. This CDR3 comprises 15 residues. CDR1 and CDR2 from the germline V gene are LGHDT and YNNKEL (reference sequence). The CDR3 region is CASSPGGLNTGELFF. As DNA, the CDR3 is TGTGCCAGCAGTCCGGGGGGACTGAACACCGGGGAGCTGTTTTTT.

Only a few counts were recorded for this clonotype. The chain is built from TRBV7-2 and TRBJ2-7; the D is unclear. The CDR3 spans 15 residues. From germline, CDR1 is SGHTA and CDR2 FQGNSA. The V end was cut by 1 base, the J end by 0 bases, with 10 bases between. This CDR3 reads CASSLGHSASYEQYF. CDR3 sequence (DNA): TGTGCCAGCAGCTTAGGCCACAGCGCCTCCTACGAGCAGTACTTC.

This clonotype has just a few counts. The CDR3 sequence: CASSPAGYEQFF. CDR3 in DNA: TGTGCCAGTAGTCCCGCAGGTTATGAGCAGTTCTTC. This chain connects TRBV19 to TRBJ2-1; D unclear. The CDR3 covers 12 residues. The V gene's germline CDR1 is LNHDA and CDR2 SQIVND (reference sequence). V lost 5 bases to trimming and J lost 8 bases, with 10 bases between them. The complete variable domain, with remaining parts taken from reference TRBV19 and TRBJ2-1, reads DGGITQSPKYLFRKEGQNVTLSCEQNLNHDAMYWYRQDPGQGLRLIYYSQIVNDFQKGDIAEGYSVSREKKESFPLTVTSAQKNPTAFYLCASSPAGYEQFFGPGTRLTVL.

This clonotype occurred many times. The chain recombines TRBV12-3 or TRBV12-4 with TRBJ2-7; unclear D gene. The CDR3 loop spans 15 amino acids. V was clipped by 6 bases and J by 5 bases, with 20 bases between them. DNA for the CDR3: TGTGCCAGCAGCCAGTGGACCCGGAACATCCACGAGCAGTACTTC. It specifies CASSQWTRNIHEQYF.

This clonotype was counted at least ten times. V and J are TRBV7-2 and TRBJ2-2, with 9 bases identical to TRBD1. V dropped 5 bases and J dropped 5; count of bases not matched to a gene: 6. The CDR3 extends over 15 amino acids. The germline V gene encodes CDR1 SGHTA and CDR2 FQGNSA. The CDR3 region is CASSPDRGLTGELFF. CDR3 DNA sequence: TGTGCCAGCAGCCCGGACAGGGGACTAACCGGGGAGCTGTTTTTT.

This clonotype was detected a few times. V gene TRBV7-8 combines with J gene TRBJ2-5; no definite D call. CDR1 and CDR2 (germline): SGHVS, FQNEAQ. This CDR3 comprises 12 residues. Trimming took off 3 bases at V and 4 bases at J, with 6 bases between the two ends. In DNA, the CDR3 is TGTGCCAGCAGCTTCGGAACAGAGACCCAGTACTTC. As protein: CASSFGTETQYF.

Written as DNA, the CDR3 is TGTGCCAGCAGACCCTACGCTAGCACAGATACGCAGTATTTT. This gives the protein CASRPYASTDTQYF. This rearrangement joins TRBV5-8 to TRBJ2-3; no reliable D call. Germline loops: CDR1 SGHTS, CDR2 YDEGEE. This CDR3 has 14 amino acids. Trimming removed 5 bases from V and 0 bases from J, with 10 bases in between. Combining the CDR3 with reference TRBV5-8 and TRBJ2-3 gives the whole variable domain EAGVTQSPTHLIKTRGQQATLRCSPISGHTSVYWYQQALGLGLQFLLWYDEGEERNRGNFPPRFSGRQFPNYSSELNVNALELEDSALYLCASRPYASTDTQYFGPGTRLTVL.

This clonotype was seen ten or more times. V gene TRBV10-3 combines with J gene TRBJ1-5; a weak D match, TRBD1 (6 bases). The CDR3 consists of 17 residues. With 0 bases removed from V and 3 bases from J, the gap between germline ends came to 15 bases. CDR1 is ENHRY and CDR2 is SYGVKD in the germline V gene. CDR3 nucleotide sequence: TGTGCCATCAGTGAGTCGGGGGAAAACAGGGACAATCAGCCCCAGCATTTT. Amino acids: CAISESGENRDNQPQHF.

This clonotype was seen ten or more times. The V call is TRBV27, the J call TRBJ2-5; D could derive from TRBD1 or TRBD2 (6 bases each). CDR3 size: 15 residues. Germline CDR1 reads MNHEY; CDR2 reads SMNVEV (reference sequence). V gave up 6 bases and J gave up 4 bases, with 18 bases separating them. CDR3 in DNA: TGTGCCAGCAGCCCACGCACGGGGGCGGGAGAGACCCAGTACTTC. Its translation: CASSPRTGAGETQYF.

This clonotype was found many times. This chain links TRBV20-1 with TRBJ2-1; D uncertain. V was pared by 6 bases and J by 0 bases, with 6 bases between. This CDR3 spans 12 amino acids. CDR1 and CDR2 (germline): DFQATT, SNEGSKA (reference sequence). The CDR3 sequence is CSAPRSYNEQFF. The CDR3 nucleotides are TGCAGTGCCCCCCGCTCCTACAATGAGCAGTTCTTC.

The chain combines TRBV29-1 with TRBJ1-5, with D perhaps matching TRBD1 (5 bases). V dropped 7 bases and J dropped 6 bases, with 19 bases sitting between them. The CDR3 is made up of 14 amino acids. Per the germline V gene, CDR1 is SQVTM and CDR2 is ANQGSEA. In nucleotides, the CDR3 is TGCAGCGCAATCTTCAGGGACTTCGGTCAGCCCCAGCATTTT. Translated, it gives CSAIFRDFGQPQHF.

This clonotype was seen repeatedly, ten times or more. The V and J genes are TRBV11-2 and TRBJ2-1; TRBD2 matches 12 bases. The trim removed 1 base at V and 7 bases at J, leaving 8 bases unmatched. The CDR3 spans 17 residues. Germline V gene data show CDR1 as SGHAT and CDR2 as FQNNGV. The CDR3 region has the DNA TGTGCCAGCAGCTTAGGTTGGTCTAGCGGGAGGGGTAATGAGCAGTTCTTC. This sequence encodes CASSLGWSSGRGNEQFF.

The chain joins TRBV5-1 to TRBJ2-7; 12 positions agree with TRBD2. This CDR3 has 18 amino acids. Per the germline V gene, CDR1 is SGHRS and CDR2 is YFSETQ. The J segment lost 1 base and the V segment lost 0 bases, leaving 8 bases of the junction unmatched. This CDR3 is CASSLVASGRATSYEQYF. The CDR3 nucleotides read TGCGCCAGCAGCTTGGTGGCTAGCGGGAGGGCCACTTCCTACGAGCAGTACTTC.

This clonotype was seen a handful of times. A much larger clone differs by one base, so this may be a read error. This chain links TRBV6-2 or TRBV6-3 with TRBJ2-7, with D possibly being TRBD1 (5 bases). CDR1 MNHEY and CDR2 SVGEGT come from the germline V gene. The CDR3 runs 13 residues. In DNA form, the CDR3 reads TGTGCCGGCAGTGAATCAGGGCGGTACGAGCAGTACTTC. Protein: CAGSESGRYEQYF.

There are many counts of this clonotype. This chain joins TRBV7-3 and TRBJ1-1, with D possibly TRBD1 on 6 matching bases. Germline-derived CDR1 and CDR2 are SGHTA and FQGTGA. Trimming removed 7 bases from V and 8 bases from J, with 26 bases in between. The CDR3 extends over 16 amino acids. CDR3 DNA: TGTGCCAGCACCATAACCCCGAGGGGACACCGAGGGGAAGCTTTCTTT. Translation gives CASTITPRGHRGEAFF.

This clonotype appeared many times. This rearrangement joins TRBV12-3 or TRBV12-4 to TRBJ1-5, with D perhaps TRBD1 (5 bases). Trimming stripped 6 bases from V and 0 bases from J, with 15 bases between. The CDR3 extends over 16 amino acids. The CDR3 sequence: CASSPTLGDSNQPQHF. The CDR3 nucleotides are TGTGCCAGCAGCCCAACTCTGGGGGATAGCAATCAGCCCCAGCATTTT.

The rearrangement uses TRBV7-6 and TRBJ2-1; TRBD2 matches 9 bases. The V gene end was trimmed by 2 bases and the J gene end by 8 bases; junction bases not matched to a gene: 10. This CDR3 spans 16 amino acids. In germline, CDR1 is SGHVS, CDR2 FNYEAQ. CDR3 sequence (DNA): TGTGCCAGCAGCTTAAGGGGTTTAGCGGGAGATGATGAGCAGTTCTTC. Its protein is CASSLRGLAGDDEQFF.

At least ten counts were recorded for this clonotype. The chain has TRBV28 and TRBJ1-1; D may be TRBD1 (5 bases). CDR1 and CDR2 (germline): MDHEN, SYDVKM. The CDR3 totals 17 residues. Trimming cost V 8 bases and J 3 bases, with 25 bases left between them. The CDR3 DNA is TGTGCCAGCCCAACCCCGGGACCGCCGACTAGTGACACTGAAGCTTTCTTT. Translating gives CASPTPGPPTSDTEAFF.

This clonotype was seen ten or more times. The chain links TRBV5-5 to TRBJ2-1, with D tentatively TRBD1 (5 bases). V was cut by 1 base and J by 8 bases, with 13 bases left in between. Germline V gene lookup returns CDR1 SGHKS and CDR2 YYEKEE (reference sequence). CDR3 size: 14 residues. Written as DNA, the CDR3 is TGTGCCAGCAGCTTGCCAGGGAACCGGGATGAGCAGTTCTTC. It encodes CASSLPGNRDEQFF.

The table lists this clonotype with a few counts. This chain uses TRBV3-1 with TRBJ1-1; D is undetermined. V was clipped by 5 bases and J by 3 bases, with 19 bases between them. The CDR3 covers 16 residues. The germline CDR1 and CDR2 sequences are LGHDT and YNNKEL (reference sequence). CDR3 coding DNA: TGTGCCAGCAGCTTATACTTAAGTCCGAGAGACACTGAAGCTTTCTTT. It translates to CASSLYLSPRDTEAFF.

In the case of this clonotype: With a much larger clone just one base away, this may be a read error. The chain joins TRBV25-1 to TRBJ1-4; TRBD1 might be the D (5 bases). Germline loops: CDR1 MGHDK, CDR2 SYGVNS. Deletions cut 3 bases from V and 8 bases from J, with 16 bases between. The length of the CDR3 is 15 residues. The DNA of the CDR3 is TGTGCCAGCAGTGATTCGGGGGATAAGAGCGAAAAACTGTTTTTT. Protein: CASSDSGDKSEKLFF.

Comments on this clonotype: This may arise from a read error, as a much more abundant clone is one base away. V usage is TRBV14 and J usage is TRBJ1-2; D remains ambiguous. The CDR3 covers 16 residues. Germline V lookup: CDR1 SGHDN, CDR2 FVKESK. V shed 0 bases and J shed 8 bases, with 19 bases lying between them. This chain's CDR3 is CASSQDWRGSAEGYTF. The CDR3 DNA reads TGTGCCAGCAGCCAAGACTGGAGAGGGAGCGCTGAAGGCTACACCTTC. Together with reference TRBV14 and TRBJ1-2, the CDR3 gives the full variable domain: EAGVTQFPSHSVIEKGQTVTLRCDPISGHDNLYWYRRVMGKEIKFLLHFVKESKQDESGMPNNRFLAERTGGTYSTLKVQPAELEDSGVYFCASSQDWRGSAEGYTFGSGTRLTVV.

This clonotype was seen at least ten times. The CDR3 loop is CASSLIGGANTGELFF. CDR3 nucleotide sequence: TGTGCCAGCAGCTTAATTGGAGGGGCTAACACCGGGGAGCTGTTTTTT. The chain has TRBV13 and TRBJ2-2, with a weak D call TRBD2 (6 bases). Trimming cost V 2 bases and J 2 bases, with 12 bases left between them. Germline V lookup: CDR1 PRHDT, CDR2 FYEKMQ (reference sequence). This CDR3 is built from 16 residues.

This clonotype has at least ten counts. This sequence joins TRBV6-1 and TRBJ1-1; 9 nucleotides agree with TRBD1. The CDR3 length is 15 residues. CDR1 and CDR2 from the germline V gene are MNHNS and SASEGT. With V trimmed by 2 bases and J by 2 bases, 3 bases remained unmatched. CDR3 sequence (DNA): TGTGCCAGCAGTGAATTGGGACAGGGTAACACTGAAGCTTTCTTT. Translated: CASSELGQGNTEAFF.

The table lists this clonotype with many counts. The chain couples TRBV18 to TRBJ2-1; D perhaps matches TRBD2 (6 bases). Trimming stripped 3 bases from V and 9 bases from J, with 12 bases between. The CDR3 contains 13 residues. Germline values: CDR1 KGHSH, CDR2 LQKENI. The CDR3 DNA reads TGTGCCAGCTCACCTACCCCCGGGAGTGAGCAGTTCTTC. Protein: CASSPTPGSEQFF.

As regards this clonotype: The missing conserved phenylalanine or tryptophan at the end of this CDR3 makes a read error likely. V is TRBV7-9 and J is TRBJ1-1, with D unclear. Trimming stripped 7 bases from V and 5 bases from J, with 23 bases between. CDR1 and CDR2 (germline): SEHNR, FQNEAQ (reference sequence). The CDR3 length is 16 residues. The CDR3 DNA is TGTGCCAGCAAAGCCTCCCCCCGTGCCAACTCAACTGAAGCTTTCCTT. As protein: CASKASPRANSTEAFL.

A remark on this clonotype: A much larger clone differs by one base, so this may be a read error. The chain recombines TRBV24-1 with TRBJ2-5, with 7 bases identical to TRBD2. Gene TRBJ2-1 matches the end of the DNA better, so the J call may be wrong. The CDR3 has 14 amino acids. CDR1 and CDR2 from the germline V gene are KGHDR and SFDVKD. CDR3 coding DNA: TGTACCACCAGTGCCCTTGGCGGGGGCAATGAGCAGTTCTTC. Amino acid sequence: CTTSALGGGNEQFF.

This clonotype was seen ten or more times. V usage is TRBV12-3 or TRBV12-4 and J usage is TRBJ1-1, with TRBD1 matching over 7 bases. V lost 6 bases, J lost 3 bases, and 7 bases stayed unmatched. CDR3 length equals 14 residues. The CDR3 here is CASRRGGQDTEAFF. The CDR3 region has the DNA TGTGCCAGCAGGCGGGGCGGACAGGACACTGAAGCTTTCTTT.